The 17 T cell receptor beta chains in this list originate from one sample, sequenced in a study of beta chain features in type 1 diabetes. Of the isolated RNA, all was reverse transcribed, and so the sequenced material was expressed TCRB transcripts. The assay was immunoSEQ multiplex PCR, and TCRdb's table has in-frame clones only and misses some. The repertoire holds 200,000 to 250,000 clones, with 9.6% as singletons. What was sequenced was naive CD4+ T cells from blood. The receptors were gathered from a woman aged 18-29 years in good health.

The J gene is TRBJ2-3, the V gene TRBV2, with TRBD2 matching 10 bases. This CDR3 has 14 residues. Germline assignment: CDR1 SNHLY and CDR2 FYNNEI. Trimming at V came to 6 bases and at J to 3 bases, leaving 3 bases not matched to a gene. The CDR3 coding sequence is TGTGCCAGCAGCCCTAGCGGGAGTACAGATACGCAGTATTTT. Translation gives CASSPSGSTDTQYF.

This chain connects TRBV5-1 to TRBJ2-1; 10 nucleotides line up with TRBD2. The germline V gene has CDR1 SGHRS and CDR2 YFSETQ. Losses at the gene ends were 5 bases for V and 6 bases for J; bases not matched to a gene: 20. CDR3 length: 19 residues. CDR3 nucleotide sequence: TGCGCCAGCAGTCGAGTGAGGCTAGCGGGAGCCCTATCAGGCAATGAGCAGTTCTTC. Translating gives CASSRVRLAGALSGNEQFF.

This clone was recorded a few times. The chain is built from TRBV6-1 and TRBJ2-3, with 8 bases fitting TRBD1. Germline CDR1 reads MNHNS; CDR2 reads SASEGT. The CDR3 is made up of 15 amino acids. V shed 6 bases and J 0 bases; nucleotides not matched to a gene: 5. CDR3 residues: CASRPRQGSTDTQYF. CDR3 nucleotides: TGTGCCAGCAGACCTCGACAGGGGAGCACAGATACGCAGTATTTT.

For the CDR3, the DNA is TGTGCCAGCAGCCAAGAATGGCTAGCGGGGGGAATGGGAGAGACCCAGTACTTC. This encodes CASSQEWLAGGMGETQYF. The V call is TRBV4-2, the J call TRBJ2-5, with 11 bases fitting TRBD2. V dropped 0 bases and J dropped 4; count of bases not matched to a gene: 10. Germline CDR1 reads LGHNA; CDR2 reads YNFKEQ. The CDR3 has 18 residues.

The rearrangement uses TRBV7-9 and TRBJ2-1, with 13 bases lining up with TRBD2. The CDR3 totals 15 residues. V was pared by 1 base and J by 8 bases, with 2 bases of the junction left unmatched. Per the germline V gene, CDR1 is SEHNR and CDR2 is FQNEAQ (reference sequence). CDR3 coding DNA: TGTGCCAGCAGCTTAGGGACTAGCGGGAGCCATGAGCAGTTCTTC. It is translated as CASSLGTSGSHEQFF.

This clone turned up a few times. The V and J genes are TRBV5-6 and TRBJ2-1; 11 bases agree with TRBD2. The CDR3 runs to 17 residues. Germline values: CDR1 SGHDT, CDR2 YYEEEE. J gave up 4 bases and V 3 bases, and 9 bases lay outside the gene matches. The CDR3: CASSSSGGLAAYNEQFF. DNA for the CDR3: TGTGCCAGCAGCTCATCTGGGGGACTAGCGGCATACAATGAGCAGTTCTTC.

J is TRBJ1-1 and V is TRBV15; a possible D gene is TRBD1 (6 bases). CDR1 LNHNV and CDR2 YYDKDF come from the germline V gene (reference sequence). This CDR3 comprises 15 residues. V lost 3 bases, J lost 6 bases, and 17 bases lay in between. CDR3 sequence: CATSSSTGTGPEAFF. DNA for the CDR3: TGTGCCACCAGCAGTAGTACAGGGACCGGGCCTGAAGCTTTCTTT.

This clone was picked up a small number of times. The chain uses TRBV29-1 and TRBJ2-1, with 10 bases fitting TRBD1. V was pared by 2 bases and J by 7 bases, with 2 bases of the junction left unmatched. Germline loops: CDR1 SQVTM, CDR2 ANQGSEA. This CDR3 has 13 residues. The CDR3 spells CSVERDRGNEQFF. In DNA, the CDR3 is TGCAGCGTTGAACGGGACAGGGGTAATGAGCAGTTCTTC.

The chain is built from TRBV27 and TRBJ1-2; TRBD1 aligns across 9 bases. This CDR3 has 15 residues. The V gene end was trimmed by 5 bases and the J gene end by 2 bases; junction bases not matched to a gene: 6. In germline, CDR1 is MNHEY, CDR2 SMNVEV (reference sequence). The CDR3 bases are TGTGCCAGCAGTGGCGGACAGGGGCGAAACTATGGCTACACCTTC. Protein sequence: CASSGGQGRNYGYTF.

V is TRBV5-1 and J is TRBJ2-7; TRBD2 aligns across 9 bases. The CDR3 has 17 residues. Germline trimming cut 0 bases from V and 5 bases from J; bases unmatched to any gene: 12. Germline lookup yields CDR1 SGHRS and CDR2 YFSETQ. CDR3 loop: CASSLAVSGSRYHEQYF. The CDR3 DNA sequence: TGCGCCAGCAGCTTGGCGGTTAGCGGGAGCCGGTACCACGAGCAGTACTTC.

The chain carries TRBV7-2 and TRBJ1-3; possible D gene TRBD1, 5 bases. This CDR3 is built from 14 residues. V was pared by 5 bases and J by 4 bases, with 12 bases between. Germline-derived CDR1 and CDR2 are SGHTA and FQGNSA. The DNA of the CDR3 is TGTGCCAGCAGCATGACAGTTAACGGAAACACCATATATTTT. Translating gives CASSMTVNGNTIYF.

This clone was detected a few times. V and J are TRBV9 and TRBJ2-5; 8 bases fit TRBD1. V lost 3 bases, J lost 2 bases, and 6 bases stayed unmatched. The CDR3 spans 15 residues. The V gene's germline CDR1 is SGDLS and CDR2 YYNGEE. This CDR3 reads CASSERTGPQETQYF. The CDR3 DNA is TGTGCCAGCAGCGAGAGGACAGGGCCACAAGAGACCCAGTACTTC.

This clone was counted only a few times. The chain recombines TRBV5-1 with TRBJ2-7; 7 bases are shared with TRBD1. The CDR3 length is 15 residues. V lost 4 bases and J lost 0; bases outside the gene matches: 7. Germline lookup yields CDR1 SGHRS and CDR2 YFSETQ. The CDR3 DNA reads TGCGCCAGCAGCGCCCTCGGGACAGCCTCCTACGAGCAGTACTTC. This encodes CASSALGTASYEQYF.

V is TRBV6-5 and J is TRBJ2-3; possibly TRBD2 for D (5 bases). This CDR3 contains 14 residues. Trimming left V 2 bases short and J 0 bases short, with 6 bases between. Per germline, CDR1 MNHEY and CDR2 SVGAGI. For the CDR3, the DNA is TGTGCCAGCAGTTACAGAGGGAGCACAGATACGCAGTATTTT. It translates to CASSYRGSTDTQYF.

This clone was observed a handful of times. This rearrangement joins TRBV5-1 to TRBJ2-2; 9 bases match TRBD2. Germline lookup yields CDR1 SGHRS and CDR2 YFSETQ. The CDR3 is made up of 16 amino acids. The V and J ends lost 4 bases and 0 bases, in that order; junction bases with no gene match: 4. CDR3 bases: TGCGCCAGCAGCCCCCTAGCGGGGACGAACACCGGGGAGCTGTTTTTT. Its protein is CASSPLAGTNTGELFF.

The CDR3 sequence is CAISGQGTEAFF. The DNA for the CDR3 is TGTGCCATCAGTGGACAGGGGACTGAAGCTTTCTTT. The V and J genes are TRBV10-3 and TRBJ1-1; 8 bases map to TRBD1. The V and J ends lost 4 bases and 5 bases, in that order; junction bases with no gene match: 0. Germline CDR1 reads ENHRY; CDR2 reads SYGVKD. The length of the CDR3 is 12 residues.

The J gene is TRBJ2-3, the V gene TRBV4-2; 9 bases align to TRBD2. Unmatched junction bases numbered 9, after V lost 0 bases and J lost 8 bases. This CDR3 is built from 16 residues. Germline values: CDR1 LGHNA, CDR2 YNFKEQ. The CDR3 loop reads CASSQEPSGTSGTQYF. For the CDR3, the DNA is TGTGCCAGCAGCCAAGAGCCTAGCGGGACCTCGGGTACGCAGTATTTT.